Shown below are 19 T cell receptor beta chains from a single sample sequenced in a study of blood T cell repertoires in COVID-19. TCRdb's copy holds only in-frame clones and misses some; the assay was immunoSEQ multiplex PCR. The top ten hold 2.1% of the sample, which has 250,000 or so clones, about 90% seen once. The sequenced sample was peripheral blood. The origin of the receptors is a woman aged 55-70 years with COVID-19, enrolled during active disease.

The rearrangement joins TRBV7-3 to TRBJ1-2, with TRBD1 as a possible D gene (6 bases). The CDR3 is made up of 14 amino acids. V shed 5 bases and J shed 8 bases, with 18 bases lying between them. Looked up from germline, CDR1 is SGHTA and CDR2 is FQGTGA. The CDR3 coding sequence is TGTGCCAGCAGCCCAACAGGGAGGGCCCAGGGCTACACCTTC. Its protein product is CASSPTGRAQGYTF.

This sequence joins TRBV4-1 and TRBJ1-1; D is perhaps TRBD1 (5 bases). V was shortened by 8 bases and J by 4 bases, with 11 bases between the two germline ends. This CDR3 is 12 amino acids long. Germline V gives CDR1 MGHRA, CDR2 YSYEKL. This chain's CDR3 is CASRGEGTEAFF. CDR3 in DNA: TGCGCCAGCCGGGGGGAGGGCACTGAAGCTTTCTTT.

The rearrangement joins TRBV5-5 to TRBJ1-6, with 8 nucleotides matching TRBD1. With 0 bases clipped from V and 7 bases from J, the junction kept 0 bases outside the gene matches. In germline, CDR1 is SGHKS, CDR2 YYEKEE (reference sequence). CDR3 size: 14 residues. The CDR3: CASSLGTGNSPLHF. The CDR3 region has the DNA TGTGCCAGCAGCTTGGGGACAGGGAATTCACCCCTCCACTTT.

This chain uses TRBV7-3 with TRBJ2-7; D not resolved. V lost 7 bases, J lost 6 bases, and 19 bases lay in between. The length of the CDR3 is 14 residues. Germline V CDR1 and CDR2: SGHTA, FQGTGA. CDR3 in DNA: TGTGCCAGCAAACAGACCCACTCCTCTGGCGAGCAGTACTTC. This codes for CASKQTHSSGEQYF.

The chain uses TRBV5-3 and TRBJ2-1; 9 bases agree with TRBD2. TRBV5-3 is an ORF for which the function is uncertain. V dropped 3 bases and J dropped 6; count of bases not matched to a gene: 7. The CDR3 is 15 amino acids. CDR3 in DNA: TGTGCCAGAAGCTCCCAGCGGGGGGCCATCAATGAGCAGTTCTTC. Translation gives CARSSQRGAINEQFF.

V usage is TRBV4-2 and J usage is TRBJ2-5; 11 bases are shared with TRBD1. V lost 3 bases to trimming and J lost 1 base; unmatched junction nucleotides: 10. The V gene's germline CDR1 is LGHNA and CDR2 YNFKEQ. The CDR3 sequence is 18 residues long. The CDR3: CASSQGDRGASGQETQYF. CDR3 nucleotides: TGTGCCAGCAGCCAGGGGGACAGGGGGGCCAGTGGCCAAGAGACCCAGTACTTC.

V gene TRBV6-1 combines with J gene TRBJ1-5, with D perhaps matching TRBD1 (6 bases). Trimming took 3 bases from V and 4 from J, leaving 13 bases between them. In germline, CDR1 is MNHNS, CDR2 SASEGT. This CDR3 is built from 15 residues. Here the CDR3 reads CASSETGPLNQPQHF. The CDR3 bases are TGTGCCAGCAGTGAGACAGGTCCCCTAAATCAGCCCCAGCATTTT.

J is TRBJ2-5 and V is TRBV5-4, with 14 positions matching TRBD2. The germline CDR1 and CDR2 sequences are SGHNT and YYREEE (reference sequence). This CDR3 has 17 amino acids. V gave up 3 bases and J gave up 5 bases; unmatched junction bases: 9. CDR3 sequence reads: CASSSGLAGASVETQYF. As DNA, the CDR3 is TGTGCCAGCAGCTCGGGACTAGCGGGGGCCTCCGTGGAGACCCAGTACTTC.

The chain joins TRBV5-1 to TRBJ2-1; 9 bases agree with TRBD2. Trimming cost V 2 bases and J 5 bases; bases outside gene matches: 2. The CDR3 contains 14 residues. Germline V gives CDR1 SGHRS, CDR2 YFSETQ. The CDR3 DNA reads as TGCGCCAGCAGCTTTGCGGGGGGGAACAATGAGCAGTTCTTC. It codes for CASSFAGGNNEQFF.

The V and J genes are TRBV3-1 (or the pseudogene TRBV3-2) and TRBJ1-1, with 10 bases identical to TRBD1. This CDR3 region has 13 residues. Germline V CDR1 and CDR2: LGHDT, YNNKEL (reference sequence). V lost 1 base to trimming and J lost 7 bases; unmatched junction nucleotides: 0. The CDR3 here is CASSQGTGGEAFF. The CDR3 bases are TGTGCCAGCAGCCAAGGGACAGGGGGTGAAGCTTTCTTT.

The CDR3 bases are TGTGCCAGCAGCCTGGGACAGCAAATCTCGAACACTGAAGCTTTCTTT. It codes for CASSLGQQISNTEAFF. The gene calls are TRBV2 and TRBJ1-1; TRBD1 agrees at 7 bases. The germline CDR1 and CDR2 sequences are SNHLY and FYNNEI. V gave up 6 bases and J gave up 1 base; unmatched junction bases: 11. CDR3 size: 16 residues. Filled out from reference TRBV2 and TRBJ1-1, the complete variable domain reads EPEVTQTPSHQVTQMGQEVILRCVPISNHLYFYWYRQILGQKVEFLVSFYNNEISEKSEIFDDQFSVERPDGSNFTLKIRSTKLEDSAMYFCASSLGQQISNTEAFFGQGTRLTVV.

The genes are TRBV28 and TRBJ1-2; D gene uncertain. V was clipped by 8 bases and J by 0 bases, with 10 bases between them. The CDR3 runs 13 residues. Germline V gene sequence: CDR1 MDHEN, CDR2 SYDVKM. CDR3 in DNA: TGTGCCAGCTTAGCTGGAGCTAACTATGGCTACACCTTC. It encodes CASLAGANYGYTF.

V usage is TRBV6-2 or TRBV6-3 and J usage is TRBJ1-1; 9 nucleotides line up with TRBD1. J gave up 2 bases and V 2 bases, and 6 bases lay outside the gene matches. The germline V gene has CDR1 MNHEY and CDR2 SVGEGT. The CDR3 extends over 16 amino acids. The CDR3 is CASSYPGTGYNTEAFF. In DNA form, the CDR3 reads TGTGCCAGCAGTTACCCCGGGACAGGGTATAACACTGAAGCTTTCTTT.

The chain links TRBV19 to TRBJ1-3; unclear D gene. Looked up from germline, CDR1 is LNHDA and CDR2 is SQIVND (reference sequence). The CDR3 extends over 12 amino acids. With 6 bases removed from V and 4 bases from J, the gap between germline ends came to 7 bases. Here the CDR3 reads CASRESGNTIYF. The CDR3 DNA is TGTGCCAGTAGAGAGTCAGGAAACACCATATATTTT.

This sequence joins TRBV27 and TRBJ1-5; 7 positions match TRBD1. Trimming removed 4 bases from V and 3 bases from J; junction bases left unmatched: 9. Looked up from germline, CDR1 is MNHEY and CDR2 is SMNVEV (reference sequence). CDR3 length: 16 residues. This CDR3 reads CASSSNRGPFNQPQHF. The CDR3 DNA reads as TGTGCCAGCAGTTCCAACAGGGGACCCTTCAATCAGCCCCAGCATTTT.

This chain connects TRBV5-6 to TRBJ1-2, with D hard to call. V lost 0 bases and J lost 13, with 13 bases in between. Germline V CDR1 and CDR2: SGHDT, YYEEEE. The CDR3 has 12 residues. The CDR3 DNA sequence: TGTGCCAGCAGCTTGGGTGGGCAGTCAACCACCTTC. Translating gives CASSLGGQSTTF.

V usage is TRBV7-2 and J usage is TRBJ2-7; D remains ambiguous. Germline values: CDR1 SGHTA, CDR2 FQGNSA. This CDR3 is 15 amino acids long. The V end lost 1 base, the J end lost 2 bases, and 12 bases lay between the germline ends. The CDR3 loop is CASSLGLRRTYEQYF. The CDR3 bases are TGTGCCAGCAGCTTAGGACTGAGACGGACCTACGAGCAGTACTTC.

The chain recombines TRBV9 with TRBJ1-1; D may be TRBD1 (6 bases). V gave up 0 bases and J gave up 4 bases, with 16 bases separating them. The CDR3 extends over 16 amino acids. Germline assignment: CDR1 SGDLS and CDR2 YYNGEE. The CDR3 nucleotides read TGTGCCAGCAGCGTAGGAGCCCCGGGGGGCGGCACTGAAGCTTTCTTT. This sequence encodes CASSVGAPGGGTEAFF.

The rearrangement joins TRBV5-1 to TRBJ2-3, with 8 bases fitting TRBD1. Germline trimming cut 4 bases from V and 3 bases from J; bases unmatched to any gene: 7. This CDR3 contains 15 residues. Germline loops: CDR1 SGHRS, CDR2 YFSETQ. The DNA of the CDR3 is TGCGCCAGCAGCCCGGACAGGGTAAAGACAGATACGCAGTATTTT. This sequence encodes CASSPDRVKTDTQYF.